This record covers a single T cell receptor beta chain. Being one base from a much bigger clone, this may be a read error. These data come from a study of T cells in Graves' hyperthyroidism and ophthalmopathy. The V gene's germline CDR1 is MNHNS and CDR2 SASEGT. Trimming shortened V by 6 bases and J by 1 base, and 6 bases separated the two germline ends. This CDR3 comprises 12 residues. The source material, RNA transcripts, was used to amplify TCR beta CDR3 regions. Using the HTBI primer set, a first-round RT-PCR was run on the TCR CDR3. TCRdb reprocessed the multiplex PCR reads with MiXCR, giving one entry per CDR3 protein. The sample shows around 400,000 distinct CDR3 sequences, around 25% of them seen only once.

The TCR originated in a man between 50 and 59 years old with Graves' hyperthyroidism. Input material: blood. This chain links TRBV6-1 with TRBJ1-1; a possible D gene is TRBD1 (6 bases). This chain's CDR3 is CASRDRNTEAFF. The CDR3 DNA is TGTGCCAGCAGGGACAGGAACACTGAAGCTTTCTTT.